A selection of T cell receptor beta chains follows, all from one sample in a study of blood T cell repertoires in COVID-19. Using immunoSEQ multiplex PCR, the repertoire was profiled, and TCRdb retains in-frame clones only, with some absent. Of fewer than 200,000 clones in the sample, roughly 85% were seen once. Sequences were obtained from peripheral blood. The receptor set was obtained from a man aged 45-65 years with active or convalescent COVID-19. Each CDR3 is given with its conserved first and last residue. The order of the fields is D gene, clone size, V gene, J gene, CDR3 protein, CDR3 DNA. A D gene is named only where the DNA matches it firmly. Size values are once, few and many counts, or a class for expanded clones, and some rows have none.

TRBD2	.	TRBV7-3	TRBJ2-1	CASSLRALTSGGAFYEQFF	TGTGCCAGCAGCTTAAGGGCCCTGACTAGCGGGGGGGCCTTCTATGAGCAGTTCTTC
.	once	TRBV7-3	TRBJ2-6	CASSLNYNSGANVLTF	TGTGCCAGCAGCTTAAATTATAACTCTGGGGCCAACGTCCTGACTTTC
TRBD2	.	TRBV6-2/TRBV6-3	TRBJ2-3	CASSYQDGGSTTDTQYF	TGTGCCAGCAGTTACCAGGATGGCGGGAGCACCACAGATACGCAGTATTTT
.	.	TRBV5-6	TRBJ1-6	CASSFGINSPLHF	TGTGCCAGCAGCTTCGGGATCAATTCACCCCTCCACTTT
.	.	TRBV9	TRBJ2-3	CASSVAKTRVPSDTQYF	TGTGCCAGCAGCGTAGCCAAGACTAGAGTTCCTTCAGATACGCAGTATTTT
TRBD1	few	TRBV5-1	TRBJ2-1	CASSLGATGGYNEQFF	TGCGCCAGCAGCTTGGGGGCGACAGGGGGCTACAATGAGCAGTTCTTC
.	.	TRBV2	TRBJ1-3	CASSEAQGNTIYF	TGTGCCAGCAGTGAAGCCCAAGGAAACACCATATATTTT
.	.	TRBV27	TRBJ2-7	CASSLDRAGVYEQYF	TGTGCCAGCAGTTTGGACAGGGCGGGAGTCTACGAGCAGTACTTC
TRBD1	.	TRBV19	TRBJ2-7	CASSRGTGGYYLSYEQYF	TGTGCCAGTAGTAGGGGGACAGGGGGATATTATCTCTCCTACGAGCAGTACTTC
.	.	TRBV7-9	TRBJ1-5	CASSYDSPAQHF	TGTGCCAGCAGCTACGACAGTCCAGCCCAGCATTTT
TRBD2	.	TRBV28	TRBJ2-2	CASSLLSAGGAGELFF	TGTGCCAGCAGTTTATTGTCGGCGGGGGGCGCCGGGGAGCTGTTTTTT
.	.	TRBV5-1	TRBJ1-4	CASRRMGGTNEKLFF	TGCGCCAGCAGGCGGATGGGTGGCACTAATGAAAAACTGTTTTTT
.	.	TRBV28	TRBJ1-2	CASSLTGFGYTF	TGTGCCAGCAGTCTTACAGGGTTTGGCTACACCTTC
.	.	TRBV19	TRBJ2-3	CASSTTQNTGLQGRLTDTQYF	TGTGCCAGTAGTACAACCCAAAACACAGGACTACAGGGGAGACTGACAGATACGCAGTATTTT
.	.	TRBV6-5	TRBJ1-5	CASMKGQPQHF	TGTGCCAGCATGAAGGGGCAGCCCCAGCATTTT
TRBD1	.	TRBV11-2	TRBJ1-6	CASSPSGQGSSYNSPLHF	TGTGCCAGCAGCCCGTCGGGACAGGGAAGCTCCTATAATTCACCCCTCCACTTT
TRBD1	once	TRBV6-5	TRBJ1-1	CASSWTGGAFF	TGTGCCAGCAGCTGGACAGGGGGAGCTTTCTTT
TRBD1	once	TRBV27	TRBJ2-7	CASSDDRVHPYEQYF	TGTGCCAGCAGTGATGACAGGGTACACCCATACGAGCAGTACTTC
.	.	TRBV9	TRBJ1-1	CASSVDIEGAEAFF	TGTGCCAGCAGCGTAGATATAGAAGGGGCTGAAGCTTTCTTT
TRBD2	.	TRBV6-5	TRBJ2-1	CASSSGGASYNEQFF	TGTGCCAGCAGTAGCGGGGGGGCCTCCTACAATGAGCAGTTCTTC
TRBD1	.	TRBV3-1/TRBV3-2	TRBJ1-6	CASSPDRAYSPLHF	TGTGCCAGCAGCCCTGACAGGGCCTATTCACCCCTCCACTTT
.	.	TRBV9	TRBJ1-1	CASSVEGVSEAFF	TGTGCCAGCAGCGTAGAAGGGGTATCTGAAGCTTTCTTT
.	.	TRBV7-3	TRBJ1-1	CASSLTLNTEAFF	TGTGCCAGCAGCTTAACGTTAAACACTGAAGCTTTCTTT
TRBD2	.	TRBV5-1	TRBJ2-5	CASSSLLAGEQETQYF	TGCGCCAGCAGCTCCCTTTTAGCGGGGGAGCAAGAGACCCAGTACTTC
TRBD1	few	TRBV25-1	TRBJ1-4	CASTSRGIQGSNEKLFF	TGTGCCAGCACCAGCCGTGGGATACAGGGGTCTAATGAAAAACTGTTTTTT
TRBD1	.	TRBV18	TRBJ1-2	CASSSPAGTGFGYTF	TGTGCCAGCTCATCTCCGGCCGGGACAGGGTTTGGCTACACCTTC
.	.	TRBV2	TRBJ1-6	CASSENGGFSSPLHF	TGTGCCAGCAGTGAAAATGGGGGCTTTAGCTCACCCCTCCACTTT
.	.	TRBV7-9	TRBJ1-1	CASSLAGGMNTEAFF	TGTGCCAGCAGCTTAGCTGGGGGCATGAACACTGAAGCTTTCTTT
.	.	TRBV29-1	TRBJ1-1	CSVERGETEAFF	TGCAGCGTTGAACGGGGGGAGACTGAAGCTTTCTTT
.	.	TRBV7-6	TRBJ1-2	CASSPGDYGYTF	TGTGCCAGCAGCCCGGGGGACTATGGCTACACCTTC
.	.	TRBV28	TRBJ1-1	CASSLEGGNTEAFF	TGTGCCAGCAGTTTGGAGGGAGGGAACACTGAAGCTTTCTTT
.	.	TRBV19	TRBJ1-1	CASSIGHTLTEAFF	TGTGCCAGTAGTATTGGACACACTCTCACTGAAGCTTTCTTT
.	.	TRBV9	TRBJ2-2	CASNTAAGELFF	TGTGCCAGCAACACGGCGGCCGGGGAGCTGTTTTTT
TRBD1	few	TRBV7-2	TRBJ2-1	CASSSGTGVYNEQFF	TGTGCCAGCAGCTCCGGGACAGGGGTCTACAATGAGCAGTTCTTC
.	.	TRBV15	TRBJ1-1	CATSRRKTMNTEAFF	TGTGCCACCAGCAGACGAAAAACAATGAACACTGAAGCTTTCTTT
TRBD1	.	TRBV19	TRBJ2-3	CASSTQGVGDTQYF	TGTGCCAGTAGTACACAGGGGGTGGGAGATACGCAGTATTTT
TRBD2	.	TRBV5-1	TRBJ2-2	CASSFGGSVTGELFF	TGCGCCAGCAGCTTTGGCGGGAGTGTCACCGGGGAGCTGTTTTTT
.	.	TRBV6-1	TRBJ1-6	CASSERDFNSPLHF	TGTGCCAGCAGTGAAAGGGACTTTAATTCACCCCTCCACTTT
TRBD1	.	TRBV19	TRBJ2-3	CASSTGDSHSTDTQYF	TGTGCCAGTAGTACCGGGGACAGCCATTCCACAGATACGCAGTATTTT
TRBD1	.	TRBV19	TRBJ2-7	CASSIGQGSYEQYF	TGTGCCAGTAGTATTGGACAGGGATCCTACGAGCAGTACTTC
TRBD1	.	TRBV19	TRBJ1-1	CASSIRQGGNTEAFF	TGTGCCAGTAGTATCAGACAGGGGGGGAACACTGAAGCTTTCTTT
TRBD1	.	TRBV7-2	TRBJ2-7	CASSSGQGTYEQYF	TGTGCCAGCAGCTCCGGACAGGGGACCTACGAGCAGTACTTC
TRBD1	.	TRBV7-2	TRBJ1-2	CASSLVQGDYGYTF	TGTGCCAGCAGCTTAGTGCAGGGGGACTATGGCTACACCTTC
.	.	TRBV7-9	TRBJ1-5	CASSSLGEGDGQPQHF	TGTGCCAGCAGCTCACTGGGGGAGGGGGACGGTCAGCCCCAGCATTTT
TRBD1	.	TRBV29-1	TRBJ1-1	CSARQGNTEAFF	TGCAGCGCAAGACAGGGAAACACTGAAGCTTTCTTT
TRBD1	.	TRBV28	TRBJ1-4	CASRAETGRSEKLFF	TGTGCCAGCAGAGCAGAGACAGGGAGGTCCGAAAAACTGTTTTTT
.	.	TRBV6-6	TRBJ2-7	CASSPSGTLTYEQYF	TGTGCCAGCAGTCCGTCCGGGACACTTACCTACGAGCAGTACTTC
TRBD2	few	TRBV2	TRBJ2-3	CASGGLAGGTDTQYF	TGTGCCAGCGGTGGACTAGCGGGAGGCACAGATACGCAGTATTTT
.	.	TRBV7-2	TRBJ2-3	CASSFIGGSATDTQYF	TGTGCCAGCAGCTTCATCGGGGGATCTGCCACAGATACGCAGTATTTT
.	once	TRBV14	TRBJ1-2	CASSQVRGELYGYTF	TGTGCCAGCAGCCAAGTAAGGGGCGAGCTCTATGGCTACACCTTC
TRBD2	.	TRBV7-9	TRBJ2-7	CASSLVGTSVEQYF	TGTGCCAGCAGCTTAGTTGGGACTAGTGTCGAGCAGTACTTC
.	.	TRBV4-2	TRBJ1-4	CASSLDRQKLFF	TGTGCCAGCAGCCTGGACAGACAAAAACTGTTTTTT
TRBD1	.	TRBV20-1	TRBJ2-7	CSASGQGAREQYF	TGCAGTGCTAGTGGACAGGGGGCCAGGGAGCAGTACTTC